The entry below describes one TCR beta chain. Its target is unknown. Profiling relied on immunoSEQ multiplex PCR, and the TCRdb table lists in-frame clones only, not all of them. Of over 2,000,000 clones in the sample, about 93% are singletons; the top ten hold 1.5% to 2%. Naive CD8 cells lacked CD45RO and underwent positive selection for CCR7, leaving out terminally differentiated effector memory CD45RA+ cells. The sample comes from a study of shared clonotypes between healthy human individuals. Study background: Three plates each covered CD4 naive and memory; CD8 naive two, CD8 memory one.

The study, taken as a whole, reports: Represented diversity (both genetic and exposure-history) was limited by the small number of donors. Sequencing depth was expected to affect clonotype sharing among donors. Researchers sampled blood only, noting tissue repertoires likely differ.

Germline V gives CDR1 SGHAT, CDR2 FQNNGV. The CDR3 runs 15 residues. The ends were cut back, 3 bases at V and 0 bases at J, with 11 bases in the middle. The clonotype originates from a man aged 18 to 30 in good health. Some clones in this sample may be carry-over from other donors' samples. The V gene is TRBV11-2, the J gene TRBJ1-1; D not resolved. Sequencing was carried out using naive CD8+ T cells from PBMCs. CDR3 DNA: TGTGCCAGCAGCTTCCAGGAAATCATGAACACTGAAGCTTTCTTT. This codes for CASSFQEIMNTEAFF.